The clone carrying this TCR beta chain came up many times. The germline V gene has CDR1 SQVTM and CDR2 ANQGSEA. CDR3 length equals 13 residues. V was trimmed by 2 bases and J by 9 bases, leaving 14 bases between them. Amplification of TCR beta CDR3 regions used RNA transcripts. In the first round, RT-PCR was carried out with HTBI primers, and a multiplex PCR formed the second round. Using its own MiXCR run on the multiplex PCR reads, TCRdb lists one record per CDR3 protein. The profile shows roughly 1.1 million distinct CDR3 sequences, roughly two fifths of them singletons. The sample originates from a study of Graves' ophthalmopathy and Graves' hyperthyroidism.

The chain is built from TRBV29-1 and TRBJ1-5; D might be TRBD1 (6 bases). This clonotype originated in an adult man with Graves' hyperthyroidism. Sequencing was carried out using peripheral blood or thyroid tissue (not recorded which). The CDR3 region is CSVEYDGGPPQHF. CDR3 coding DNA: TGCAGCGTTGAATACGACGGGGGGCCGCCCCAGCATTTT.